The present T cell receptor (beta chain) was sequenced within a study of blood T cell repertoires in COVID-19. Study summary: The samples span acute and convalescent COVID-19 from the United States, Italy and Spain.

Participant reports of clinical history set cohort assignment. The protocol was immunoSEQ multiplex PCR, while the TCRdb copy is restricted to in-frame clones and leaves out a portion. The sample contains a few hundred thousand clones, 87% of which appear only once. The junction had 7 bases not matched to a gene; V was cut back by 5 bases and J by 5 bases. This CDR3 region has 13 residues. CDR1 SQVTM and CDR2 ANQGSEA come from the germline V gene. The chain carries TRBV29-1 and TRBJ2-7; 9 positions agree with TRBD1. This clonotype was sampled from a woman between 18 and 30 years old who had recovered from COVID-19. The sample consisted of PBMCs or T cells enriched from blood (not recorded which). CDR3 sequence: CSVSGTGRNEQYF. Here the CDR3 DNA reads TGCAGCGTTTCCGGGACAGGGCGCAACGAGCAGTACTTC.